This T cell receptor (beta chain) was sequenced in a study of human T cells and chemical hapten exposure. TCRdb ran MiXCR on the RACE reads and lists one entry per CDR3 protein. The sample lists over 95,000 distinct CDR3 sequences, 12% occurring once. The CDR3 totals 12 residues. The V end lost 0 bases, the J end lost 13 bases, and 10 bases lay between the germline ends. CDR1 LGHDT and CDR2 YNNKEL come from the germline V gene (reference sequence). This clonotype was recorded a few times. Antigen specificity is unknown. Sample time point: patch test 1, 2 weeks after DPC sensitization. As for treatment: therapeutic diphenylcyclopropenone sensitization with weekly scalp DPC. Unfractionated whole blood served as the source for total RNA extraction. Study results and caveats: Expanded TCR sets contained significantly more large CDR3 similarity clusters than controls.

The source was whole blood, collected in connection with sensitization to the hapten diphenylcyclopropenone (DPC). The origin of this receptor is a middle-aged woman with alopecia areata. Some clones in this sample may be carry-over from other donors' samples. J is TRBJ2-4 and V is TRBV3-1; D is possibly TRBD2 (5 bases). The CDR3 DNA is TGTGCCAGCAGCCAAGATCGGACTCTCCAGTACTTC. This gives the protein CASSQDRTLQYF.